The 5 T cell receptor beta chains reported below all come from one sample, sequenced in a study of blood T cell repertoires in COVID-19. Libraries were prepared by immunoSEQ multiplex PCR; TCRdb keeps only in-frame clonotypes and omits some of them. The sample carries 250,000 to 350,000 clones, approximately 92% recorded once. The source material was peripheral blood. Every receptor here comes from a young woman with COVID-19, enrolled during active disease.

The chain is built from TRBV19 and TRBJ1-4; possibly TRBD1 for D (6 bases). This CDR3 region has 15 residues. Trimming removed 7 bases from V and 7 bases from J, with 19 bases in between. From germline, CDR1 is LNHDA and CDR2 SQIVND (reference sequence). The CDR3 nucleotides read TGTGCCAGTACTCCTTGGGGGGGGCTGGTTGAAAAACTGTTTTTT. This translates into CASTPWGGLVEKLFF.

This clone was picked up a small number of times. For the CDR3, the DNA is TGTGCCTGGAGGACAGGTTCAGAGGTGTCACCCCTCCACTTT. Amino acid sequence: CAWRTGSEVSPLHF. V is TRBV30 and J is TRBJ1-6; maybe TRBD1 (6 bases). CDR1 and CDR2 from the germline V gene are GTSNPN and SVGIG (reference sequence). This CDR3 has 14 residues. Trimming cost V 3 bases and J 10 bases, with 16 bases left between them.

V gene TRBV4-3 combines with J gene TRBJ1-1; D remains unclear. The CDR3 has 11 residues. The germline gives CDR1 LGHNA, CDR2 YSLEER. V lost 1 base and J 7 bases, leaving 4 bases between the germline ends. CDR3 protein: CASSQAGEAFF. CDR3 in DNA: TGCGCCAGCAGCCAAGCCGGTGAAGCTTTCTTT.

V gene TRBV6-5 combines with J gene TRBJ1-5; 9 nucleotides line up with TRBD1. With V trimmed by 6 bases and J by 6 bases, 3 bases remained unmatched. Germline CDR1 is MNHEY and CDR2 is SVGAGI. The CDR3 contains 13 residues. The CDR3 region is CASRWTGAQPQHF. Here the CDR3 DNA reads TGTGCCAGCAGATGGACAGGGGCTCAGCCCCAGCATTTT.

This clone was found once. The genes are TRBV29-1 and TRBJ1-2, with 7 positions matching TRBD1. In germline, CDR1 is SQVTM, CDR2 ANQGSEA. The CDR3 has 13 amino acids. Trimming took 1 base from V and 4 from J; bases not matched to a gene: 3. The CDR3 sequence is CSVEGQGLYGYTF. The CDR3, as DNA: TGCAGCGTTGAAGGACAGGGCCTCTATGGCTACACCTTC.